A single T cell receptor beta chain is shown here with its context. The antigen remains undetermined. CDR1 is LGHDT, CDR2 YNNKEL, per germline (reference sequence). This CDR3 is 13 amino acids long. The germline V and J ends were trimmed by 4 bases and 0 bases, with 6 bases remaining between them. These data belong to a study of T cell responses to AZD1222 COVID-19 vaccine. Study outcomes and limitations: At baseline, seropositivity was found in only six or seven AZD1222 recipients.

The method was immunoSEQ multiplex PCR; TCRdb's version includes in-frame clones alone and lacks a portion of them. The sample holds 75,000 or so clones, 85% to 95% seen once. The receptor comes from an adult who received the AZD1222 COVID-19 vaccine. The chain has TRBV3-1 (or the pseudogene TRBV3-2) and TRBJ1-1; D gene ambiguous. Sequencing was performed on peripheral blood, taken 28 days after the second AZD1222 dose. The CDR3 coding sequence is TGTGCCAGCAGCCCAGTCTTGAACACTGAAGCTTTCTTT. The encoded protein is CASSPVLNTEAFF.